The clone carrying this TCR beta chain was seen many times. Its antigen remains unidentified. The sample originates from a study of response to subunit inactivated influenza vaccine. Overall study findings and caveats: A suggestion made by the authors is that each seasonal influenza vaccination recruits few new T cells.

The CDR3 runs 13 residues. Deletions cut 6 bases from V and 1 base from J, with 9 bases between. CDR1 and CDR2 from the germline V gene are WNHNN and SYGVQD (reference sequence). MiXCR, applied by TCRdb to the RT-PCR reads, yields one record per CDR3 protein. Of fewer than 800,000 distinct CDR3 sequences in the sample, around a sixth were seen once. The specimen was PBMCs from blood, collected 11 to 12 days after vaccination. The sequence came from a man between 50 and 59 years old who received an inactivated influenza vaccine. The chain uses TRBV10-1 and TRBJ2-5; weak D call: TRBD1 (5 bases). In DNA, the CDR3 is TGCGCCAGCAGCAGGGATCTCCAAGAGACCCAGTACTTC. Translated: CASSRDLQETQYF.